This is a list of T cell receptor beta chains from one sample in a study of breast tumors, draining lymph nodes, adjacent tissues. A single record per CDR3 protein comes from TCRdb applying MiXCR to the multiplex PCR reads. The sample lists some 97,000 distinct CDR3 sequences, approximately 21% occurring once. Sequences were obtained from axillary lymph node tissue. These TCRs come from a female donor with breast cancer. Some clones in this sample may be carry-over from other donors' samples. CDR3s include the opening cysteine and the closing phenylalanine or tryptophan. The order of the fields is V gene, J gene, clone size, D gene, CDR3 protein, CDR3 DNA. D genes are given only for firm matches. Clone sizes are given selectively: once, few, many, or a class where the clone is expanded.

>TRBV9|TRBJ2-1|many|.
CASSVLEEQFF
TGTGCCAGCAGCGTTCTAGAGGAGCAGTTCTTC
>TRBV11-2|TRBJ2-7|many|TRBD1
CASSLGLWGTGLYEQYF
TGTGCCAGCAGCTTGGGGTTGTGGGGGACAGGGCTCTACGAGCAGTACTTC
>TRBV19|TRBJ2-2|many|.
CASSNGANTGELFF
TGTGCCAGTAGTAACGGGGCGAACACCGGGGAGCTGTTTTTT
>TRBV9|TRBJ1-4|many|.
CASSVRGQNEKLFF
TGTGCCAGCAGCGTACGCGGTCAAAATGAAAAACTGTTTTTT
>TRBV5-4|TRBJ2-1|many|TRBD2
CASSLVASGNNEQFF
TGTGCCAGCAGCTTGGTGGCTAGCGGGAACAATGAGCAGTTCTTC
>TRBV5-6|TRBJ1-2|many|.
CASSLGHNYGYTF
TGTGCCAGCAGCTTGGGACATAACTATGGCTACACCTTC
>TRBV12-3/TRBV12-4|TRBJ1-5|many|TRBD1
CASSFDRGRSQPQHF
TGTGCCAGCAGTTTTGACAGGGGGCGAAGTCAGCCCCAGCATTTT
>TRBV11-1|TRBJ1-6|.|.
CASSLNLDGGTARQSPYNSPLHF
TGTGCCAGCAGCTTAAATTTGGACGGGGGGACCGCCCGACAGAGCCCCTATAATTCACCCCTCCACTTT
>TRBV6-2/TRBV6-3|TRBJ2-7|many|.
CASSRDRGHEQYF
TGTGCCAGCAGCCGAGATCGGGGGCATGAGCAGTACTTC
>TRBV6-1|TRBJ2-1|.|.
CASNNYGEQFF
TGTGCCAGCAATAACTACGGTGAGCAGTTCTTC
>TRBV20-1|TRBJ1-4|many|TRBD1
CSARDRGSDEKLFF
TGCAGTGCTAGAGACAGGGGGTCTGATGAAAAACTGTTTTTT
>TRBV2|TRBJ1-1|few|TRBD1
CASNLGTGRNTEAFF
TGTGCCAGCAATTTAGGGACAGGGAGGAACACTGAAGCTTTCTTT
>TRBV19|TRBJ2-5|many|TRBD1
CASGPGGGGEETQYF
TGTGCCAGTGGACCAGGGGGCGGAGGAGAAGAGACCCAGTACTTC
>TRBV19|TRBJ2-7|many|TRBD2
CASSPKRELLYEQYF
TGTGCCAGTAGTCCGAAGCGGGAGTTGCTCTACGAGCAGTACTTC
>TRBV7-8|TRBJ2-5|few|.
CASSLGARIWETQYF
TGTGCCAGCAGCTTAGGGGCTAGAATATGGGAGACCCAGTACTTC
>TRBV7-8|TRBJ1-5|many|.
CASSLPGDGNQPQHF
TGTGCCAGCAGCTTACCAGGGGATGGCAATCAGCCCCAGCATTTT
>TRBV9|TRBJ2-7|many|.
CASSVGRSSYEQYF
TGTGCCAGCAGCGTAGGCAGATCCTCCTACGAGCAGTACTTC
>TRBV4-1|TRBJ2-5|few|.
CASSQGAASHLPETQYF
TGCGCCAGCAGCCAAGGGGCGGCTAGCCATCTTCCGGAGACCCAGTACTTC
>TRBV4-3|TRBJ1-3|.|.
CASSVRFGGRTGNTIYF
TGCGCCAGCAGCGTCCGTTTCGGGGGTAGGACTGGAAACACCATATATTTT
>TRBV27|TRBJ1-5|many|.
CASSLTVAQPQHF
TGTGCCAGCAGTTTAACAGTAGCTCAGCCCCAGCATTTT
>TRBV6-5|TRBJ2-2|many|.
CATRGPGELFF
TGTGCCACTCGGGGGCCCGGGGAGCTGTTTTTT
>TRBV5-1|TRBJ2-5|many|.
CASSSGQTGTVTQYF
TGCGCCAGCAGCTCCGGACAGACAGGAACGGTGACCCAGTACTTC
>TRBV15|TRBJ2-3|many|.
CATSNPSSTDTQYF
TGTGCCACCAGCAATCCTTCTAGCACAGATACGCAGTATTTT
>TRBV20-1|TRBJ2-1|many|.
CSARGPDHRVDEQFF
TGCAGTGCTAGAGGACCGGACCACCGGGTCGATGAGCAGTTCTTC
>TRBV5-8|TRBJ2-7|many|.
CASSRGYGPYEQYF
TGTGCCAGCAGCCGGGGATACGGACCCTACGAGCAGTACTTC
>TRBV3-1|TRBJ1-5|many|.
CASSQGQASNQPQHF
TGTGCCAGCAGCCAAGGACAGGCTAGCAATCAGCCCCAGCATTTT
>TRBV2|TRBJ1-2|many|.
CASSEAQGANYGYTF
TGTGCCAGCAGTGAAGCGCAGGGTGCTAACTATGGCTACACCTTC
>TRBV11-3|TRBJ2-1|many|.
CASSGDGSQFF
TGTGCCAGCAGCGGGGACGGGTCACAGTTCTTC
>TRBV5-1|TRBJ2-7|many|.
CASSLEAGSHEQYF
TGCGCCAGCAGCTTGGAGGCAGGGTCCCACGAGCAGTACTTC
>TRBV2|TRBJ2-7|many|.
CASEGQVLLESYF
TGTGCCAGCGAAGGGCAGGTCCTCCTTGAGAGTTACTTC
>TRBV2|TRBJ2-1|many|TRBD1
CASRRQGDQEFF
TGTGCCAGCAGGAGGCAGGGGGACCAGGAGTTCTTC
>TRBV19|TRBJ1-4|many|.
CASRQTGTPNEKLFF
TGTGCCAGTAGGCAAACAGGAACGCCAAATGAAAAACTGTTTTTT
>TRBV28|TRBJ2-2|few|.
CASRNDARGTGELFF
TGTGCCAGCAGGAACGACGCGAGGGGGACCGGGGAGCTGTTTTTT
>TRBV27|TRBJ1-1|.|.
CASSPRLMNTEAFF
TGTGCCAGCAGTCCTCGACTGATGAACACTGAAGCTTTCTTT
>TRBV30|TRBJ2-5|many|.
CAWSDGGQSVTQYF
TGTGCCTGGAGTGACGGGGGACAGTCGGTGACCCAGTACTTC
>TRBV14|TRBJ2-1|many|TRBD2
CASSPSGEGYNEQFF
TGTGCCAGCAGCCCATCGGGGGAGGGCTACAATGAGCAGTTCTTC
>TRBV18|TRBJ1-1|.|.
CASATNTEAFF
TGTGCCAGCGCGACGAACACTGAAGCTTTCTTT
>TRBV3-1|TRBJ1-5|.|.
CASSQDIGQPLHF
TGTGCCAGCAGCCAAGATATTGGTCAGCCCCTGCATTTT
>TRBV6-1|TRBJ2-7|many|TRBD2
CASSEWASGTYEQYF
TGTGCCAGCAGTGAATGGGCTAGCGGGACCTACGAGCAGTACTTC
>TRBV4-2|TRBJ1-3|many|.
CASSQDLAQSGNTIYF
TGTGCCAGCAGCCAAGATCTGGCGCAGAGCGGAAACACCATATATTTT
>TRBV4-1|TRBJ2-2|few|.
CASSQETANTGELFF
TGCGCCAGCAGCCAGGAGACCGCGAACACCGGGGAGCTGTTTTTT
>TRBV5-5|TRBJ1-1|few|TRBD1
CASSRQGMANTEAFF
TGTGCCAGCAGCCGACAGGGGATGGCGAACACTGAAGCTTTCTTT
>TRBV7-3|TRBJ1-1|.|.
CASSLGWNTEAFF
TGTGCCAGCAGCTTAGGGTGGAACACTGAAGCTTTCTTT
>TRBV10-3|TRBJ1-1|.|.
CAIREGLNTEAFF
TGTGCCATCAGGGAGGGGCTGAACACTGAAGCTTTCTTT
>TRBV12-3/TRBV12-4|TRBJ2-7|many|TRBD2
CASRGGSHEQYF
TGTGCCAGCAGGGGCGGGAGCCACGAGCAGTACTTC
>TRBV20-1|TRBJ2-6|many|.
CSAPDRTFSGANVLTF
TGCAGTGCCCCCGACAGAACCTTCTCTGGGGCCAACGTCCTGACTTTC
>TRBV5-1|TRBJ1-6|many|.
CASSLGDYNSPLHF
TGCGCCAGCAGCTTGGGCGACTATAATTCACCCCTCCACTTT
>TRBV7-2|TRBJ1-4|many|.
CASSLVWSTNEKLFF
TGTGCCAGCAGCTTAGTGTGGTCCACTAATGAAAAACTGTTTTTT
>TRBV7-9|TRBJ2-3|medium-sized|TRBD2
CASSLGVAGGPDTQYF
TGTGCCAGCAGCTTAGGGGTAGCGGGAGGGCCGGATACGCAGTATTTT
>TRBV12-3/TRBV12-4|TRBJ1-4|.|.
CASSLGGATANEELFF
TGTGCCAGCAGTTTAGGGGGGGCGACGGCTAATGAAGAACTGTTTTTT
>TRBV5-1|TRBJ2-1|many|TRBD2
CASSSWTSGNYNEQFF
TGCGCCAGCAGCTCGTGGACTAGCGGGAACTACAATGAGCAGTTCTTC
>TRBV19|TRBJ2-3|many|.
CASSSSASTDTQYF
TGTGCCAGTAGTAGTTCGGCTAGCACAGATACGCAGTATTTT
>TRBV20-1|TRBJ2-7|many|TRBD2
CSARDGLAGGQYF
TGCAGTGCTAGAGATGGACTAGCGGGAGGGCAGTACTTC
>TRBV19|TRBJ1-1|.|.
CASSIESSANTEAFF
TGTGCCAGTAGTATTGAATCCAGCGCGAACACTGAAGCTTTCTTT
>TRBV5-5|TRBJ1-5|many|.
CASSLVRGLGNQPQHF
TGTGCCAGCAGCTTGGTTCGGGGGCTCGGCAATCAGCCCCAGCATTTT
>TRBV29-1|TRBJ2-7|many|TRBD2
CSVKTSGKVSYEQYF
TGCAGCGTAAAGACTAGCGGGAAAGTATCCTACGAGCAGTACTTC
>TRBV6-1|TRBJ1-5|many|.
CASNLVGQPQHF
TGTGCCAGCAATTTAGTGGGACAGCCCCAGCATTTT
>TRBV2|TRBJ1-2|many|.
CASSERGWGVGGYTF
TGTGCCAGCAGTGAAAGGGGGTGGGGGGTTGGTGGCTACACCTTC
>TRBV7-9|TRBJ2-3|many|.
CASSLIAASTDTQYF
TGTGCCAGCAGCTTAATAGCGGCAAGCACAGATACGCAGTATTTT
>TRBV12-3/TRBV12-4|TRBJ2-1|many|.
CASSRTTGNEQFF
TGTGCCAGCAGCCGAACCACGGGCAATGAGCAGTTCTTC